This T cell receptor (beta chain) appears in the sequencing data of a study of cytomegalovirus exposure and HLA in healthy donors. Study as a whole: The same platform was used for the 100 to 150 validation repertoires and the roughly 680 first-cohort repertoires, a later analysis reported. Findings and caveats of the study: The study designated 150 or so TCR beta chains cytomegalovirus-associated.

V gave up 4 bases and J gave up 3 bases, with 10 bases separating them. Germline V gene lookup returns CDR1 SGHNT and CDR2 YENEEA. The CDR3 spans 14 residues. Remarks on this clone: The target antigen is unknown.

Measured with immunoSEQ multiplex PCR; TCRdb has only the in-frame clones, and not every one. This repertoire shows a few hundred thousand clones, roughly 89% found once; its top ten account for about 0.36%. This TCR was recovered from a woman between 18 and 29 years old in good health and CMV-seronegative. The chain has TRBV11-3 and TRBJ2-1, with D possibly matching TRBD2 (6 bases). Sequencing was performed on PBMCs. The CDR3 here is CASSSADYYNEQFF. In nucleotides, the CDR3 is TGTGCCAGCAGCTCGGCGGACTACTACAATGAGCAGTTCTTC. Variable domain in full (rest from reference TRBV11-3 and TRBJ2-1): EAGVVQSPRYKIIEKKQPVAFWCNPISGHNTLYWYLQNLGQGPELLIRYENEEAVDDSQLPKDRFSAERLKGVDSTLKIQPAELGDSAVYLCASSSADYYNEQFFGPGTRLTVL.